Shown below are 32 T cell receptor beta chains from a single sample sequenced in a study of blood T cell repertoires in COVID-19. Clones were read by immunoSEQ multiplex PCR, and TCRdb kept only the in-frame ones, dropping some. The data contain nearly 110,000 clones, about 80% of them seen just once; the ten biggest clones take up about 4.5%. Sequencing was performed on peripheral blood. The receptors come from a man in his sixties or seventies with acute or convalescent COVID-19.

J is TRBJ2-5 and V is TRBV9, with D perhaps TRBD1 (6 bases). Trimming pared 2 bases from V and 5 bases from J, leaving 13 bases between. CDR1 is SGDLS and CDR2 is YYNGEE in the germline V gene. This CDR3 has 14 residues. The CDR3 spells CASSVNRVPETQYF. The DNA for the CDR3 is TGTGCCAGCAGCGTCAACAGGGTTCCCGAGACCCAGTACTTC.

The V and J genes are TRBV11-3 and TRBJ2-5; 8 nucleotides match TRBD1. Trimming removed 4 bases from V and 5 bases from J; junction bases left unmatched: 6. This CDR3 contains 14 residues. The germline gives CDR1 SGHNT, CDR2 YENEEA. The CDR3 sequence: CASSSQGASETQYF. In DNA, the CDR3 is TGTGCCAGCAGCTCGCAGGGGGCGTCGGAGACCCAGTACTTC.

This clone occurred a few times. V and J are TRBV6-2 or TRBV6-3 and TRBJ2-3; D is possibly TRBD2 (6 bases). Looked up from germline, CDR1 is MNHEY and CDR2 is SVGEGT. The CDR3 runs 14 residues. The germline V and J ends were trimmed by 5 bases and 2 bases, with 11 bases remaining between them. This chain's CDR3 is CASSKGLTTDTQYF. CDR3 sequence (DNA): TGTGCCAGCAGTAAGGGACTTACCACAGATACGCAGTATTTT.

This chain links TRBV3-1 (or the pseudogene TRBV3-2) with TRBJ1-6; the D is unclear. CDR3 length: 16 residues. Germline loops: CDR1 LGHDT, CDR2 YNNKEL (reference sequence). V lost 3 bases to trimming and J lost 6 bases, with 15 bases between them. The CDR3 DNA sequence: TGTGCCAGCAGCCATTCGGACTCAGGCGGTAATTCACCCCTCCACTTT. Its protein product is CASSHSDSGGNSPLHF.

The chain uses TRBV6-5 and TRBJ2-5; maybe TRBD2 (5 bases). Trimming took 0 bases from V and 6 from J, leaving 14 bases between them. CDR1 is MNHEY, CDR2 SVGAGI, per germline. This CDR3 spans 15 amino acids. CDR3 protein: CASSYSGFGGKTQYF. Here the CDR3 DNA reads TGTGCCAGCAGTTACTCAGGTTTTGGAGGAAAGACCCAGTACTTC.

The rearrangement uses TRBV6-5 and TRBJ1-4; the match to TRBD1 covers 7 bases. Germline loops: CDR1 MNHEY, CDR2 SVGAGI. CDR3 length: 13 amino acids. Trimming at V came to 4 bases and at J to 12 bases, leaving 8 bases not matched to a gene. CDR3 residues: CASSLRNRGELFF. The DNA of the CDR3 is TGTGCCAGCAGTTTGAGGAACAGGGGAGAACTGTTTTTT.

The chain combines TRBV5-4 with TRBJ2-5; the D is unclear. Trimming removed 4 bases at V and 0 bases at J, with 4 bases between. The CDR3 has 12 amino acids. Germline CDR1 is SGHNT and CDR2 is YYREEE (reference sequence). CDR3 nucleotides: TGTGCCAGCAGCCCAAACCAAGAGACCCAGTACTTC. It is translated as CASSPNQETQYF.

The V call is TRBV13, the J call TRBJ2-1, with 8 bases matching TRBD2. V gave up 5 bases and J gave up 4 bases; unmatched junction bases: 16. This CDR3 has 18 amino acids. Germline CDR1 is PRHDT and CDR2 is FYEKMQ (reference sequence). This CDR3 reads CASSTLSFSGAAYNEQFF. DNA for the CDR3: TGTGCCAGCAGCACCCTCTCTTTTAGCGGGGCGGCATACAATGAGCAGTTCTTC.

The table lists this clone with a few counts. The V call is TRBV5-5, the J call TRBJ2-5; D is uncertain. From germline, CDR1 is SGHKS and CDR2 YYEKEE (reference sequence). This CDR3 is built from 13 residues. Trimming left V 4 bases short and J 5 bases short, with 12 bases between. The CDR3 DNA sequence: TGTGCCAGCAGCCCAATGAGCGTCGAGACCCAGTACTTC. As protein: CASSPMSVETQYF.

J is TRBJ2-5 and V is TRBV5-1, with D perhaps matching TRBD1 (5 bases). This CDR3 has 13 residues. Germline V CDR1 and CDR2: SGHRS, YFSETQ. Trimming removed 0 bases from V and 7 bases from J, with 10 bases in between. The CDR3 region has the DNA TGCGCCAGCAGCTTGGAGCTCACAGGGACCCAGTACTTC. It encodes CASSLELTGTQYF.

The chain recombines TRBV5-6 with TRBJ2-7, with D unresolved. This CDR3 region has 15 residues. Germline loops: CDR1 SGHDT, CDR2 YYEEEE. V was trimmed by 3 bases and J by 4 bases, leaving 17 bases between them. The DNA for the CDR3 is TGTGCCAGCAGCTCGAGCTCGACCGCAGGTTACGAGCAGTACTTC. It codes for CASSSSSTAGYEQYF. Based on the CDR3 plus reference TRBV5-6 and TRBJ2-7, the full variable domain is DAGVTQSPTHLIKTRGQQVTLRCSPKSGHDTVSWYQQALGQGPQFIFQYYEEEERQRGNFPDRFSGHQFPNYSSELNVNALLLGDSALYLCASSSSSTAGYEQYFGPGTRLTVT.

The CDR3 bases are TGTGCCAGCTCACCAGGGCAGGCGACGCGAGATTCACCCCTCCACTTT. Translation gives CASSPGQATRDSPLHF. This chain connects TRBV18 to TRBJ1-6; no firm D call. Germline CDR1 reads KGHSH; CDR2 reads LQKENI. This CDR3 region has 16 residues. V was shortened by 2 bases and J by 8 bases, with 16 bases between the two germline ends.

The chain carries TRBV5-6 and TRBJ1-2; 9 bases map to TRBD1. The germline gives CDR1 SGHDT, CDR2 YYEEEE. The V and J ends lost 4 bases and 2 bases, in that order; junction bases with no gene match: 6. This CDR3 is built from 15 residues. CDR3 loop: CASSTTGGVNYGYTF. The CDR3 region has the DNA TGTGCCAGCAGCACTACAGGGGGCGTAAACTATGGCTACACCTTC.

This clone was counted many times. V is TRBV4-3 and J is TRBJ2-6, with TRBD1 matching 11 bases. CDR1 is LGHNA, CDR2 YSLEER, per germline. The CDR3 has 17 amino acids. J lost 0 bases, V lost 3 bases, and 1 base had no gene match. The CDR3 loop reads CASSHGTGGSGANVLTF. The CDR3 DNA reads as TGCGCCAGCAGCCACGGGACAGGGGGCTCTGGGGCCAACGTCCTGACTTTC.

The V and J genes are TRBV6-1 and TRBJ2-3, with D possibly matching TRBD1 (5 bases). The CDR3 extends over 14 amino acids. The V gene's germline CDR1 is MNHNS and CDR2 SASEGT. V lost 2 bases, J lost 2 bases, and 8 bases lay in between. CDR3 region: CASSEQDNTDTQYF. As DNA, the CDR3 is TGTGCCAGCAGTGAACAGGACAACACAGATACGCAGTATTTT.

The V gene is TRBV7-9, the J gene TRBJ2-1; D might be TRBD2 (6 bases). The germline CDR1 and CDR2 sequences are SEHNR and FQNEAQ (reference sequence). With 1 base removed from V and 4 bases from J, the gap between germline ends came to 11 bases. This CDR3 has 15 residues. In nucleotides, the CDR3 is TGTGCCAGCAGCTTAGATGGGGGGACGTACAATGAGCAGTTCTTC. Protein sequence: CASSLDGGTYNEQFF. The whole variable domain, remainder taken from reference TRBV7-9 and TRBJ2-1, is DTGVSQNPRHKITKRGQNVTFRCDPISEHNRLYWYRQTLGQGPEFLTYFQNEAQLEKSRLLSDRFSAERPKGSFSTLEIQRTEQGDSAMYLCASSLDGGTYNEQFFGPGTRLTVL.

This chain uses TRBV15 with TRBJ2-5; the D gene is possibly TRBD1 (6 bases). The germline V and J ends were trimmed by 1 base and 4 bases, with 13 bases remaining between them. The CDR3 runs 15 residues. Germline lookup yields CDR1 LNHNV and CDR2 YYDKDF (reference sequence). The CDR3 bases are TGTGCCACCAGCAGAGCTAGAGGGGGTACAGAGACCCAGTACTTC. It codes for CATSRARGGTETQYF.

The chain couples TRBV15 to TRBJ1-4, with D unresolved. The germline V gene has CDR1 LNHNV and CDR2 YYDKDF (reference sequence). This CDR3 has 16 residues. Trimming cost V 3 bases and J 1 base, with 12 bases left between them. DNA of the CDR3: TGTGCCACCAGCAGTCCATCCGGGGTAACTAATGAAAAACTGTTTTTT. Its translation: CATSSPSGVTNEKLFF.

This clone showed up just a few times. This rearrangement joins TRBV7-5 to TRBJ1-1; TRBD1, as called in the table, went unchecked against the DNA. TRBV7-5 is a listed pseudogene. The CDR3 extends over 19 amino acids. The CDR3 spells CARSLPTLGQLRLNTEAFF. The CDR3 coding sequence is TGTGCCAGAAGCTTACCAACCCTAGGACAGCTAAGACTGAACACTGAAGCTTTCTTT.

The rearrangement links TRBV27 to TRBJ2-2; D may be TRBD2 (6 bases). Looked up from germline, CDR1 is MNHEY and CDR2 is SMNVEV (reference sequence). The CDR3 covers 15 residues. V shed 2 bases and J shed 2 bases, with 9 bases lying between them. The DNA for the CDR3 is TGTGCCAGCAGTTTACTGGGGACTAACACCGGGGAGCTGTTTTTT. Amino acids: CASSLLGTNTGELFF.

The chain recombines TRBV6-5 with TRBJ2-3; 10 bases agree with TRBD2. Germline CDR1 is MNHEY and CDR2 is SVGAGI. V lost 4 bases and J lost 4; bases outside the gene matches: 8. CDR3 length: 16 residues. The CDR3 nucleotides are TGTGCCAGCAGTTCCCAAGCGGGGGGGCACGCAGATACGCAGTATTTT. Its translation: CASSSQAGGHADTQYF.

The table lists this clone with a count of one. The chain links TRBV18 to TRBJ1-2, with D possibly matching TRBD1 (6 bases). Germline V gene sequence: CDR1 KGHSH, CDR2 LQKENI. Trimming cost V 4 bases and J 2 bases, with 14 bases left between them. CDR3 length: 15 amino acids. In nucleotides, the CDR3 is TGTGCCAGCTCACTTCAACAGGGATTAAACTATGGCTACACCTTC. It translates to CASSLQQGLNYGYTF.

This chain joins TRBV7-4 and TRBJ2-3, with TRBD1 as a possible D gene (6 bases). The CDR3 covers 22 residues. The ends were cut back, 7 bases at V and 3 bases at J, with 38 bases in the middle. From germline, CDR1 is SGHVT and CDR2 SQSDAQ. Here the CDR3 DNA reads TGTGCCAGCACTCCTCATAACTCACCGGGACAAGGAGAATTTTGCACGACAGATACGCAGTATTTT. It codes for CASTPHNSPGQGEFCTTDTQYF.

J is TRBJ2-1 and V is TRBV5-1; 7 bases match TRBD1. CDR1 and CDR2 from the germline V gene are SGHRS and YFSETQ. The junction had 9 bases not matched to a gene; V was cut back by 3 bases and J by 6 bases. The CDR3 is made up of 15 amino acids. CDR3 sequence reads: CASSSGQPGPNEQFF. The CDR3 DNA is TGCGCCAGCAGCTCGGGACAGCCCGGCCCCAATGAGCAGTTCTTC.

The V call is TRBV27, the J call TRBJ2-3, with a weak D call TRBD1 (5 bases). The V gene lost 6 bases and the J gene lost 3 bases, with 22 bases spanning the gap. This CDR3 comprises 17 residues. Germline V gene lookup returns CDR1 MNHEY and CDR2 SMNVEV (reference sequence). CDR3 in DNA: TGTGCCAGCAGCGCCAGGCAGGGCAATAGTAGGACAGATACGCAGTATTTT. Its protein is CASSARQGNSRTDTQYF.

The chain couples TRBV15 to TRBJ1-4; TRBD1 might be the D (6 bases). V was cut by 0 bases and J by 2 bases, with 13 bases left in between. The CDR3 is 17 amino acids. Germline V gene data show CDR1 as LNHNV and CDR2 as YYDKDF (reference sequence). This CDR3 is CATSREAGANTNEKLFF. DNA of the CDR3: TGTGCCACCAGCAGAGAGGCAGGGGCGAATACTAATGAAAAACTGTTTTTT.

The chain links TRBV28 to TRBJ2-7; 7 positions match TRBD1. V lost 6 bases, J lost 3 bases, and 5 bases stayed unmatched. The CDR3 is 13 amino acids. Per germline, CDR1 MDHEN and CDR2 SYDVKM. The chain's CDR3 is CASRRGQNYEQYF. Here the CDR3 DNA reads TGTGCCAGCAGAAGGGGACAGAACTACGAGCAGTACTTC.

V gene TRBV3-1 (or the pseudogene TRBV3-2) combines with J gene TRBJ2-7, with D unclear. CDR3 length: 14 amino acids. V lost 4 bases and J 0 bases, leaving 10 bases between the germline ends. Per the germline V gene, CDR1 is LGHDT and CDR2 is YNNKEL (reference sequence). Here the CDR3 reads CASSLTFNSYEQYF. DNA of the CDR3: TGTGCCAGCAGCCTGACATTTAACTCCTACGAGCAGTACTTC.

CDR3 loop: CASSHGELYEQFF. Written as DNA, the CDR3 is TGTGCCAGCAGCCACGGGGAGCTTTATGAGCAGTTCTTC. This chain uses TRBV11-3 with TRBJ2-1; possible D gene TRBD2, 5 bases. Germline CDR1 is SGHNT and CDR2 is YENEEA. The CDR3 is 13 amino acids. Trimming stripped 5 bases from V and 8 bases from J, with 13 bases between.

The rearrangement uses TRBV6-5 and TRBJ2-7; TRBD2 might be the D (6 bases). The CDR3 spans 15 residues. CDR1 and CDR2 (germline): MNHEY, SVGAGI. Trimming left V 0 bases short and J 1 base short, with 10 bases between. The CDR3 DNA sequence: TGTGCCAGCAGTTACTCGGCGGGGAGATCCTACGAGCAGTACTTC. Amino acid sequence: CASSYSAGRSYEQYF.

The CDR3 region has the DNA TGTGCCAGCAGTGAAGAAGGGAGGACAGGCTACACCTTC. This gives the protein CASSEEGRTGYTF. The V and J genes are TRBV25-1 and TRBJ1-2; possible D gene TRBD1, 5 bases. This CDR3 spans 13 amino acids. The germline V gene has CDR1 MGHDK and CDR2 SYGVNS. V lost 2 bases and J lost 8, with 12 bases in between.

The chain combines TRBV2 with TRBJ2-7, with 8 bases lining up with TRBD2. Germline V gene lookup returns CDR1 SNHLY and CDR2 FYNNEI. Trimming removed 6 bases from V and 0 bases from J; junction bases left unmatched: 4. This CDR3 region has 14 residues. The CDR3 here is CASRERGTSYEQYF. CDR3 DNA sequence: TGTGCCAGCAGGGAGCGGGGGACCTCCTACGAGCAGTACTTC.